This TCR beta chain was identified in a study of CD8+ T cells in alopecia areata. Across the whole study: Each day, treated patients took oral tofacitinib twice, at 5 to 10 mg per dose. General observations from the study: Scalp sample data also include resident alphabeta T cells from normal skin.

A remark on this clone: The target antigen is unknown.

As the sequencing template, cDNA was produced by extracting RNA and reverse transcribing it. Method: immunoSEQ multiplex PCR; TCRdb's copy keeps in-frame clones and lacks some. This sample has about 210,000 clones; under 75% occur once, and the top ten carry around 1.4%. Germline values: CDR1 SGHRS, CDR2 YFSETQ. The CDR3 is 14 residues long. The V gene end was trimmed by 3 bases and the J gene end by 6 bases; junction bases not matched to a gene: 4. Treatment given: oral pan-JAK inhibitor, 5-10 mg twice daily. It was from alopecia areata patients that lesional scalp punch biopsies and peripheral blood were collected.

The sequence was collected from a human donor with alopecia areata. The input for sequencing was CD4+ T cells sorted from blood, taken at week 4, from a patient treated with tofacitinib. J is TRBJ1-4 and V is TRBV5-1; TRBD1 aligns across 8 bases. The DNA of the CDR3 is TGCGCCAGCAGCTCAGGGGGCGCAGATGAAAAACTGTTTTTT. This sequence encodes CASSSGGADEKLFF.